A single sample gave rise to the 10 T cell receptor beta chains below, sequenced in a study of T cells after yellow fever vaccination. TCRdb reprocessed the 5' RACE reads via MiXCR and lists one record per CDR3 protein. The sample includes under 50,000 distinct CDR3 sequences, around 6.4% of them seen just once. The sequenced sample was PBMCs, either bulk or a sorted T-cell subset (CD4+, CD8+, memory, or dextramer-sorted; not recorded which), obtained 45 days after the yellow fever booster vaccination. The receptors were gathered from a man aged 30 to 45 who received the YFV17D yellow fever vaccine.

Sample share makes this clonotype medium-sized. V is TRBV24-1 and J is TRBJ2-1; D is ambiguous. In germline, CDR1 is KGHDR, CDR2 SFDVKD. V gave up 4 bases and J gave up 10 bases, with 10 bases separating them. The CDR3 spans 12 residues. The CDR3 here is CATSDWRQEQFF. The CDR3 DNA follows: TGTGCCACCAGTGACTGGAGACAAGAGCAGTTCTTC.

In this sample, this clonotype turned up a few times. J is TRBJ2-7 and V is TRBV6-2 or TRBV6-3, with 9 bases that match TRBD2. The J segment lost 1 base and the V segment lost 5 bases, leaving 6 bases of the junction unmatched. Germline CDR1 MNHEY, CDR2 SVGEGT. This CDR3 region has 15 residues. The CDR3 region is CASSSGRPASYEQYF. CDR3 sequence (DNA): TGTGCCAGCAGTAGCGGGAGGCCCGCTTCCTACGAGCAGTACTTC.

There are many counts of this clonotype. The V and J genes are TRBV6-1 and TRBJ2-7, with 7 bases identical to TRBD1. Germline V gene data show CDR1 as MNHNS and CDR2 as SASEGT. CDR3 length: 11 amino acids. V dropped 8 bases and J dropped 9; count of bases not matched to a gene: 7. The CDR3 reads CASRTGPGQYF. The CDR3 DNA is TGTGCCAGCCGGACAGGACCAGGGCAGTACTTC.

With regard to this clonotype: With a much larger clone just one base away, this may be a read error. The V and J genes are TRBV12-5 and TRBJ2-7; D is possibly TRBD1 (6 bases). Germline V lookup: CDR1 LGHNT, CDR2 FRNRAP. Trimming removed 2 bases from V and 8 bases from J, with 25 bases in between. The CDR3 length is 17 residues. The CDR3 DNA sequence: TGTGCTAGTGGTTTGCCGTTAAGGGGGTTACATGCTCATAAGCAGTACTTC. It yields the protein CASGLPLRGLHAHKQYF.

This clonotype occurred a few times. The chain carries TRBV7-2 and TRBJ2-1; 13 bases align to TRBD2. The CDR3 spans 16 residues. Germline CDR1 reads SGHTA; CDR2 reads FQGNSA. V shed 5 bases and J 8 bases; nucleotides not matched to a gene: 9. The DNA for the CDR3 is TGTGCCAGCAGCCCCTGGACTAGCGGGAGTCGGTATGAGCAGTTCTTC. Its translation: CASSPWTSGSRYEQFF.

This clonotype was seen at least ten times. This chain uses TRBV27 with TRBJ2-1; TRBD2 matches 9 bases. Germline assignment: CDR1 MNHEY and CDR2 SMNVEV (reference sequence). The CDR3 sequence is 16 residues long. The V and J ends lost 4 bases and 2 bases, in that order; junction bases with no gene match: 6. In DNA form, the CDR3 reads TGTGCCAGCAGTTCCTTAGCGGGAGTCACCTACAATGAGCAGTTCTTC. Translated, it gives CASSSLAGVTYNEQFF.

Ten or more counts support this clonotype. The gene calls are TRBV29-1 and TRBJ2-3; 7 nucleotides line up with TRBD1. The V gene end was trimmed by 0 bases and the J gene end by 5 bases; junction bases not matched to a gene: 8. The germline gives CDR1 SQVTM, CDR2 ANQGSEA. The CDR3 consists of 15 residues. This CDR3 reads CSVEDLQGRIDTQYF. The CDR3 nucleotides read TGCAGCGTTGAAGACCTACAGGGGAGAATAGATACGCAGTATTTT.

V and J are TRBV7-6 and TRBJ1-2, with 8 bases matching TRBD1. CDR3 size: 13 residues. J was trimmed by 7 bases and V by 6 bases; bases with no gene match: 7. The germline gives CDR1 SGHVS, CDR2 FNYEAQ. CDR3 DNA: TGTGCCAGCAGACCGCAGGGGGCTGGTGGCTACACCTTC. It translates to CASRPQGAGGYTF.

Worth noting for this clonotype: One end of the junction is discordant with germline, which a read error may explain. The J gene is TRBJ2-1, the V gene TRBV12-3 or TRBV12-4; 16 bases agree with TRBD2. This CDR3 has 19 amino acids. The CDR3 here is CACSSGTSGRASPLNEQFF. As DNA, the CDR3 is TGTGCCTGCAGTTCCGGGACTAGCGGGAGGGCCTCCCCGCTTAATGAGCAGTTCTTC.

The rearrangement joins TRBV20-1 to TRBJ1-6; D gene ambiguous. There are 14 residues in the CDR3. CDR1 DFQATT and CDR2 SNEGSKA come from the germline V gene (reference sequence). V dropped 6 bases and J dropped 3 bases, with 12 bases sitting between them. The CDR3 region is CSARGRSYNSPLHF. The CDR3 nucleotides are TGCAGTGCCCGAGGGCGTAGCTATAATTCACCCCTCCACTTT.